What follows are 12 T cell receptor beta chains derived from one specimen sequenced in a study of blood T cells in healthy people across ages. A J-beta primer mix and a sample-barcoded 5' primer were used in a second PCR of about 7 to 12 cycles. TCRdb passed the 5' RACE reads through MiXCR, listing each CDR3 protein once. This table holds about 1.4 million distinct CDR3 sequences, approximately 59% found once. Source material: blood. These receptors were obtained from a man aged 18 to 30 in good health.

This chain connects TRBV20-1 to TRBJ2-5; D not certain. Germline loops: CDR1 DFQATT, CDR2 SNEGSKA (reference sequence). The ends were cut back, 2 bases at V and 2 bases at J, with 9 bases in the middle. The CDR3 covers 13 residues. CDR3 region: CSARPTVQETQYF. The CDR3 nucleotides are TGCAGTGCTAGACCGACTGTTCAAGAGACCCAGTACTTC.

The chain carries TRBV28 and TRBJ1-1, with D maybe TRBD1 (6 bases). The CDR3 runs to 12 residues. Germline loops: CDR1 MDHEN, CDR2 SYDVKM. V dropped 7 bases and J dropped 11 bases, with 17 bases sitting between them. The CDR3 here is CASTGSRTVAFF. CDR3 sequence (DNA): TGTGCCAGCACCGGCAGCCGGACAGTCGCTTTCTTT.

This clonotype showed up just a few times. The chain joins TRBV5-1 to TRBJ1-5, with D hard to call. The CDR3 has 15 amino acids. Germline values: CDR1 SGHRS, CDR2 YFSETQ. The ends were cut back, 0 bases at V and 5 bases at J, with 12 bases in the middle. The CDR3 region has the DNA TGCGCCAGCAGCTTGGATAACAGTCCGTATCAGCCCCAGCATTTT. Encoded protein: CASSLDNSPYQPQHF.

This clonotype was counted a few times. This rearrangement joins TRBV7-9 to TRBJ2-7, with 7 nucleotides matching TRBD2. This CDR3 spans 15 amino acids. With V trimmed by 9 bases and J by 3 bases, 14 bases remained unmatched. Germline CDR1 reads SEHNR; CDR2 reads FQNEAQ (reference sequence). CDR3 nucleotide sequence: TGTGCCAGTAGCCTACCTGGGGAGGGTGTCTACGAGCAGTACTTC. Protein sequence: CASSLPGEGVYEQYF.

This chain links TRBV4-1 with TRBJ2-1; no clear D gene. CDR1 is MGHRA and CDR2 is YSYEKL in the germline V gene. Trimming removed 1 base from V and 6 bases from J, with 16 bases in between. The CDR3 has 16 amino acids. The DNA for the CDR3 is TGCGCCAGCAGCCAAGTATCCGCTAGGCTGGGCAATGAGCAGTTCTTC. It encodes CASSQVSARLGNEQFF.

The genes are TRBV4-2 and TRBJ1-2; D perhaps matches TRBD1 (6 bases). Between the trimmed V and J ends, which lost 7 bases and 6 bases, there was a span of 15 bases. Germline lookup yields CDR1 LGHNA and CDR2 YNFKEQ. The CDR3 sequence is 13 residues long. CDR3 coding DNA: TGTGCCAGCACACCTGGGGGCGCAGATGGCTACACCTTC. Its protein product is CASTPGGADGYTF.

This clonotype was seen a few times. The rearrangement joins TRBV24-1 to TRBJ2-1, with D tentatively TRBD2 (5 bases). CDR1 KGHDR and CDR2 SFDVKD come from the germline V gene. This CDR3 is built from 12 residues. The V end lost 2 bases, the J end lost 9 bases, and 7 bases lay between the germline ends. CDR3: CATSDSGGEQFF. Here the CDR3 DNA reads TGTGCCACCAGTGATTCAGGAGGTGAGCAGTTCTTC.

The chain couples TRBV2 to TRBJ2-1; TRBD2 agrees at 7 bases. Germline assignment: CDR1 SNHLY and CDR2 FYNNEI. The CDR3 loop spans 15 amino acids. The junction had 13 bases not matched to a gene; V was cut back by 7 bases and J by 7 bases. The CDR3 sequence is CASNPARELQNEQFF. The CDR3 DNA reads TGTGCCAGCAACCCGGCGCGGGAGCTGCAAAATGAGCAGTTCTTC.

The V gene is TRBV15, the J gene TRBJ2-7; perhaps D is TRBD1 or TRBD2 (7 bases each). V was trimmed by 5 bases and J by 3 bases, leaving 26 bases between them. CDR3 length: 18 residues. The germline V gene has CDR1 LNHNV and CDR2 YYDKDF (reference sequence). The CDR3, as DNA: TGTGCCACCAGCGGTCCGCAGGGGGGGTTTAAGGAAAACTACGAGCAGTACTTC. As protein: CATSGPQGGFKENYEQYF.

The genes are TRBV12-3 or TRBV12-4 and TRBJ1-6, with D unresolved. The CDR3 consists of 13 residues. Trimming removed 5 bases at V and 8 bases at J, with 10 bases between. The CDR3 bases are TGTGCCAGCAGTCCGCCAGGTTATTCACCCCTCCACTTT. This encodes CASSPPGYSPLHF.

DNA for the CDR3: TGTGCCAGCATCAACCCTACAATAACAGGGGCGGGGGCAGATACGCAGTATTTT. It codes for CASINPTITGAGADTQYF. The chain carries TRBV2 and TRBJ2-3; the D call may be TRBD1 or TRBD2 (7 bases each). Germline assignment: CDR1 SNHLY and CDR2 FYNNEI. The CDR3 contains 18 residues. V was shortened by 7 bases and J by 4 bases, with 27 bases between the two germline ends. Full variable domain (missing parts from reference TRBV2 and TRBJ2-3): EPEVTQTPSHQVTQMGQEVILRCVPISNHLYFYWYRQILGQKVEFLVSFYNNEISEKSEIFDDQFSVERPDGSNFTLKIRSTKLEDSAMYFCASINPTITGAGADTQYFGPGTRLTVL.

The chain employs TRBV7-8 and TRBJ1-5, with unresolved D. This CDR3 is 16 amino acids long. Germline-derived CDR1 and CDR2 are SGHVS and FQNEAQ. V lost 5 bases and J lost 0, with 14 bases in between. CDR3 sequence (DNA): TGTGCCAGCAGCGCTACGACGGAGTATAGCAATCAGCCCCAGCATTTT. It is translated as CASSATTEYSNQPQHF.